This entry describes one TCR beta chain. This specimen belongs to a study of T cell responses to AZD1222 COVID-19 vaccine. V was cut by 5 bases and J by 0 bases, with 17 bases left in between. Germline V lookup: CDR1 LGHNA, CDR2 YSLEER. The CDR3 totals 17 residues. Assay used: immunoSEQ multiplex PCR; TCRdb lists only in-frame clones, some missing. The sample yields about 67,000 clones, around 80% seen once. This clonotype was obtained from an adult in good health. The source was peripheral blood, collected on day 0 of AZD1222 vaccination. This chain links TRBV4-3 with TRBJ2-1; D gene uncertain. The CDR3 reads CASSYFSRISSYNEQFF. CDR3 DNA sequence: TGCGCCAGCAGCTATTTTTCGCGCATTAGCTCCTACAATGAGCAGTTCTTC.